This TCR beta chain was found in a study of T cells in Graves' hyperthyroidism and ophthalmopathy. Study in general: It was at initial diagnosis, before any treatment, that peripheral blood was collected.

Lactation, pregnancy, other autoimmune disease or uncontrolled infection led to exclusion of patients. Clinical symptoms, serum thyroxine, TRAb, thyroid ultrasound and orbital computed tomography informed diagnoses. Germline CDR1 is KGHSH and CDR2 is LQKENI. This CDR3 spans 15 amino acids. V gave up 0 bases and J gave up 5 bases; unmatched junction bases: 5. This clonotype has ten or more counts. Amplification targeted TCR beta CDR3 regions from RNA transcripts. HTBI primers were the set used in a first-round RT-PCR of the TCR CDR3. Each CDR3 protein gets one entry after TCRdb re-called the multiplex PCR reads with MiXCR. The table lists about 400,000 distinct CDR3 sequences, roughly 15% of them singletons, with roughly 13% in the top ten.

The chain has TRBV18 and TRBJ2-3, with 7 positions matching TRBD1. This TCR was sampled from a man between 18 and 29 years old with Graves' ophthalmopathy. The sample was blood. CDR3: CASSPPVPGGDTQYF. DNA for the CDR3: TGTGCCAGCTCACCACCGGTCCCAGGGGGAGATACGCAGTATTTT.